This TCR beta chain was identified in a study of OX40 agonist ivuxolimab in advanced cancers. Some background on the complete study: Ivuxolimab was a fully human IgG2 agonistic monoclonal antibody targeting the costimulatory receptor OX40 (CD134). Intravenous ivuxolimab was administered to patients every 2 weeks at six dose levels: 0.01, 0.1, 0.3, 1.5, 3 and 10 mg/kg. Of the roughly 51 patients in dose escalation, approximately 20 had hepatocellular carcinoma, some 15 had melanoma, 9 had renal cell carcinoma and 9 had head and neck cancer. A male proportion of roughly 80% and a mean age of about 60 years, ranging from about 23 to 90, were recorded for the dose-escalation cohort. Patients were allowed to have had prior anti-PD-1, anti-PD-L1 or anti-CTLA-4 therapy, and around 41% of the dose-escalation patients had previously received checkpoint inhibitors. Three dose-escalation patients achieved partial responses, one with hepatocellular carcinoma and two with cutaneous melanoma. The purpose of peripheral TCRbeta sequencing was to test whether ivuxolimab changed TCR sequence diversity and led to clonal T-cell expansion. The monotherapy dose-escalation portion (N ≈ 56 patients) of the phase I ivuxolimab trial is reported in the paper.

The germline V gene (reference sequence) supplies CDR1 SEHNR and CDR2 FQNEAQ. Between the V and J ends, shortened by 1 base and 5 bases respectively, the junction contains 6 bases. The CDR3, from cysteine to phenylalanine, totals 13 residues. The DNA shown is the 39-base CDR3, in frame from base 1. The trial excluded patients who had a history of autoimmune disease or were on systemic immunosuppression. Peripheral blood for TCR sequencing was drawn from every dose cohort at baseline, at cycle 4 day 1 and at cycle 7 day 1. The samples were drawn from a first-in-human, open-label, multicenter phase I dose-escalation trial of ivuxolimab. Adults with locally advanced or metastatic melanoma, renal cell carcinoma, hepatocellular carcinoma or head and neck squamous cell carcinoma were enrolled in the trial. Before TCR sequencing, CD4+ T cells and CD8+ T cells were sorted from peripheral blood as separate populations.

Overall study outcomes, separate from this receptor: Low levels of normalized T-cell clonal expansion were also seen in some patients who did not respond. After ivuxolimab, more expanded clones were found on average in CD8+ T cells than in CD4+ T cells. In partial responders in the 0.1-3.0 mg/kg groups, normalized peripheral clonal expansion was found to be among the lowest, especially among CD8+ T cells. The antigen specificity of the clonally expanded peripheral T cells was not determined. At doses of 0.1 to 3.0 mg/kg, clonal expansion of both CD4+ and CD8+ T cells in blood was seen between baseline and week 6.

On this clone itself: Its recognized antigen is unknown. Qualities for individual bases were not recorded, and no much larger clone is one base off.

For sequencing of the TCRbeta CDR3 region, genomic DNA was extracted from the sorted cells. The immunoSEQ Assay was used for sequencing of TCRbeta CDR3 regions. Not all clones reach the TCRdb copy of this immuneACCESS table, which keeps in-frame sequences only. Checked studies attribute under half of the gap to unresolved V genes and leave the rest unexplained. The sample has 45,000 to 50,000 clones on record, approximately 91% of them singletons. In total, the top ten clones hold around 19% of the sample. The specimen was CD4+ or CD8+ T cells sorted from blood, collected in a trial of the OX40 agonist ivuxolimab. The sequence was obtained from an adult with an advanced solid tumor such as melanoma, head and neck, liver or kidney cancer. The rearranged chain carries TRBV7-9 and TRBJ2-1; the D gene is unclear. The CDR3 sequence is CASSLGDNNEQFF. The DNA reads TGTGCCAGCAGCTTAGGTGACAACAATGAGCAGTTCTTC.